Listed here are 19 T cell receptor beta chains from one sample, sequenced in a study of blood T cell repertoires in COVID-19. Sequenced by immunoSEQ multiplex PCR; TCRdb stores in-frame clones only, minus some. Of about 240,000 clones in the sample, 70% to 90% were seen once. The sample was PBMCs or T cells enriched from blood (not recorded which). These receptors were obtained from a woman in her forties with acute COVID-19.

This clone was counted once. This chain connects TRBV6-6 to TRBJ1-5, with D maybe TRBD1 (5 bases). Trimming took off 6 bases at V and 4 bases at J, with 16 bases between the two ends. This CDR3 has 15 amino acids. CDR1 and CDR2 (germline): MNHNY, SVGAGI (reference sequence). In DNA form, the CDR3 reads TGTGCCAGCAGACCGATTCGGGGGATGAATCAGCCCCAGCATTTT. Residues: CASRPIRGMNQPQHF.

This rearrangement joins TRBV19 to TRBJ2-7; 7 bases map to TRBD1. V gave up 4 bases and J gave up 2 bases; unmatched junction bases: 8. Germline lookup yields CDR1 LNHDA and CDR2 SQIVND (reference sequence). This CDR3 spans 15 amino acids. The CDR3 reads CASSTGQTGTYEQYF. In nucleotides, the CDR3 is TGTGCCAGTAGTACAGGGCAGACAGGGACCTACGAGCAGTACTTC. Complete variable domain (other parts from reference TRBV19 and TRBJ2-7): DGGITQSPKYLFRKEGQNVTLSCEQNLNHDAMYWYRQDPGQGLRLIYYSQIVNDFQKGDIAEGYSVSREKKESFPLTVTSAQKNPTAFYLCASSTGQTGTYEQYFGPGTRLTVT.

CDR3 nucleotides: TGTGCCAGCAGCTTCGAGGTTCGGAAGAACACCGGGGAGCTGTTTTTT. It specifies CASSFEVRKNTGELFF. V usage is TRBV11-3 and J usage is TRBJ2-2; D is unresolved. CDR1 SGHNT and CDR2 YENEEA come from the germline V gene. V dropped 3 bases and J dropped 1 base, with 12 bases sitting between them. The CDR3 consists of 16 residues. The variable domain in full, with the rest retrieved from reference TRBV11-3 and TRBJ2-2, is EAGVVQSPRYKIIEKKQPVAFWCNPISGHNTLYWYLQNLGQGPELLIRYENEEAVDDSQLPKDRFSAERLKGVDSTLKIQPAELGDSAVYLCASSFEVRKNTGELFFGEGSRLTVL.

This chain connects TRBV5-8 to TRBJ2-6; 7 nucleotides match TRBD1. The germline CDR1 and CDR2 sequences are SGHTS and YDEGEE. Trimming took 6 bases from V and 3 from J; bases not matched to a gene: 6. The CDR3 totals 15 residues. Here the CDR3 DNA reads TGTGCCAGCACTGAGGGGGCGCATGGGGCCAACGTCCTGACTTTC. Translation gives CASTEGAHGANVLTF. Full variable domain (outside the CDR3, taken from reference TRBV5-8 and TRBJ2-6): EAGVTQSPTHLIKTRGQQATLRCSPISGHTSVYWYQQALGLGLQFLLWYDEGEERNRGNFPPRFSGRQFPNYSSELNVNALELEDSALYLCASTEGAHGANVLTFGAGSRLTVL.

This clone was seen a single time. CDR3 in DNA: TGTGCCAGTAGTAGGACAGGGGCCGAGGGAGGACAGCCCCAGCATTTT. It specifies CASSRTGAEGGQPQHF. This chain connects TRBV19 to TRBJ1-5, with 9 bases lining up with TRBD1. This CDR3 has 16 residues. In germline, CDR1 is LNHDA, CDR2 SQIVND (reference sequence). Trimming cost V 4 bases and J 7 bases; bases outside gene matches: 11.

The gene calls are TRBV10-3 and TRBJ1-2; tentative D call: TRBD1 (6 bases). Trimming took 0 bases from V and 10 from J, leaving 12 bases between them. Germline CDR1 and CDR2: ENHRY and SYGVKD. CDR3 length: 13 amino acids. CDR3 amino acids: CAISESGAGDYTF. The CDR3 DNA reads TGTGCCATCAGTGAGTCAGGGGCAGGGGACTACACCTTC.

The V gene is TRBV18, the J gene TRBJ2-1; TRBD2 matches 8 bases. V gave up 0 bases and J gave up 2 bases; unmatched junction bases: 3. CDR1 is KGHSH and CDR2 is LQKENI in the germline V gene. CDR3 length equals 16 residues. The CDR3 sequence is CASSPPAGGAYNEQFF. The CDR3 DNA follows: TGTGCCAGCTCACCACCGGCGGGAGGAGCCTACAATGAGCAGTTCTTC.

The chain carries TRBV7-9 and TRBJ1-5, with TRBD1 as a possible D gene (5 bases). Germline CDR1 reads SEHNR; CDR2 reads FQNEAQ (reference sequence). Trimming pared 1 base from V and 4 bases from J, leaving 8 bases between. The CDR3 totals 14 residues. This CDR3 is CASSLEGVNQPQHF. The DNA for the CDR3 is TGTGCCAGCAGCTTAGAAGGGGTGAATCAGCCCCAGCATTTT. The full variable domain, rest sourced from reference TRBV7-9 and TRBJ1-5, is DTGVSQNPRHKITKRGQNVTFRCDPISEHNRLYWYRQTLGQGPEFLTYFQNEAQLEKSRLLSDRFSAERPKGSFSTLEIQRTEQGDSAMYLCASSLEGVNQPQHFGDGTRLSIL.

The rearrangement links TRBV5-4 to TRBJ2-6; D is ambiguous. Germline assignment: CDR1 SGHNT and CDR2 YYREEE (reference sequence). V was clipped by 4 bases and J by 4 bases, with 6 bases between them. This CDR3 region has 13 residues. The CDR3 bases are TGTGCCAGCAGCATGACAGGGGCCAACGTCCTGACTTTC. Its translation is CASSMTGANVLTF. The variable domain in full, with the rest retrieved from reference TRBV5-4 and TRBJ2-6, is ETGVTQSPTHLIKTRGQQVTLRCSSQSGHNTVSWYQQALGQGPQFIFQYYREEENGRGNFPPRFSGLQFPNYSSELNVNALELDDSALYLCASSMTGANVLTFGAGSRLTVL.

To note about this clone: This specimen includes other DNA sequences encoding the same CDR3. The V gene is TRBV5-1, the J gene TRBJ2-1, with D tentatively TRBD2 (6 bases). With 0 bases removed from V and 7 bases from J, the gap between germline ends came to 8 bases. The germline V gene has CDR1 SGHRS and CDR2 YFSETQ. This CDR3 is built from 13 residues. The CDR3 nucleotides are TGCGCCAGCAGCTTGGAGCGGGCAAATGAGCAGTTCTTC. Its protein product is CASSLERANEQFF. Using reference TRBV5-1 and TRBJ2-1 for the parts outside the CDR3, the full variable domain is KAGVTQTPRYLIKTRGQQVTLSCSPISGHRSVSWYQQTPGQGLQFLFEYFSETQRNKGNFPGRFSGRQFSNSRSEMNVSTLELGDSALYLCASSLERANEQFFGPGTRLTVL.

The chain joins TRBV30 to TRBJ2-7, with TRBD1 matching over 8 bases. The CDR3 spans 13 residues. Looked up from germline, CDR1 is GTSNPN and CDR2 is SVGIG (reference sequence). V lost 5 bases and J lost 3; bases outside the gene matches: 6. CDR3 protein: CAWGQGQGYEQYF. The DNA of the CDR3 is TGTGCCTGGGGACAGGGTCAAGGCTACGAGCAGTACTTC.

The rearrangement uses TRBV27 and TRBJ1-2; the match to TRBD1 covers 12 bases. The V gene's germline CDR1 is MNHEY and CDR2 SMNVEV (reference sequence). This CDR3 spans 15 amino acids. The junction had 8 bases not matched to a gene; V was cut back by 4 bases and J by 8 bases. The CDR3 spells CASSWSGTGGRGYTF. DNA of the CDR3: TGTGCCAGCAGTTGGTCGGGGACAGGGGGCAGAGGCTACACCTTC.

J is TRBJ1-2 and V is TRBV28, with no clear D. Germline-derived CDR1 and CDR2 are MDHEN and SYDVKM. Trimming removed 4 bases at V and 8 bases at J, with 5 bases between. This CDR3 contains 10 residues. DNA for the CDR3: TGTGCCAGCAGTTCGAGGGGCTACACCTTC. It specifies CASSSRGYTF.

The chain couples TRBV5-5 to TRBJ1-2; tentative D call: TRBD1 (5 bases). The length of the CDR3 is 12 residues. Deletions cut 3 bases from V and 5 bases from J, with 8 bases between. Germline CDR1 is SGHKS and CDR2 is YYEKEE (reference sequence). CDR3 amino acids: CASSSGGYGYTF. The CDR3 coding sequence is TGTGCCAGCAGCTCGGGGGGTTATGGCTACACCTTC.

Points on this clone: A junction end diverges from the germline sequence, so it may reflect a read error. The chain has TRBV7-7 and TRBJ2-2, with a possible D match to TRBD1 (6 bases). Looked up from germline, CDR1 is SSHAT and CDR2 is FNYEAQ (reference sequence). The CDR3 covers 17 residues. CDR3 loop: CASSLTPTGTNTGELFF. The CDR3 DNA reads TGTGCTAGCAGCTTAACCCCGACAGGAACGAACACCGGGGAGCTGTTTTTT.

The chain's CDR3 is CASSYGLAVSSDTQYF. Written as DNA, the CDR3 is TGTGCCAGCAGCTACGGACTAGCGGTTTCGTCGGATACGCAGTATTTT. The rearrangement links TRBV27 to TRBJ2-3, with 10 bases identical to TRBD2. The length of the CDR3 is 16 residues. V was clipped by 6 bases and J by 6 bases; unmatched bases: 12. Germline V gene data show CDR1 as MNHEY and CDR2 as SMNVEV (reference sequence).

This clone was observed a handful of times. The gene calls are TRBV24-1 and TRBJ2-2; 7 bases align to TRBD1. Per germline, CDR1 KGHDR and CDR2 SFDVKD. The trim removed 10 bases at V and 5 bases at J, leaving 6 bases unmatched. The CDR3 has 13 amino acids. CDR3 sequence (DNA): TGTGCCACGAGGGACAGAGGGACCGGGGAGCTGTTTTTT. This codes for CATRDRGTGELFF.

The chain carries TRBV18 and TRBJ2-4; the match to TRBD1 covers 9 bases. CDR1 is KGHSH, CDR2 LQKENI, per germline. The ends lost 0 bases at V and 3 bases at J; junction bases unmatched: 3. The CDR3 is made up of 16 amino acids. The CDR3: CASSPPTGGGKNIQYF. CDR3 coding DNA: TGTGCCAGCTCACCACCTACAGGGGGCGGCAAAAACATTCAGTACTTC.

The chain couples TRBV5-1 to TRBJ2-7, with 7 nucleotides matching TRBD1. This CDR3 has 16 residues. CDR1 is SGHRS, CDR2 YFSETQ, per germline. Trimming cost V 1 base and J 0 bases; bases outside gene matches: 7. CDR3 nucleotide sequence: TGCGCCAGCAGCTTGTGGGGGACAGTAAACTCCTACGAGCAGTACTTC. Translation: CASSLWGTVNSYEQYF.